This passage covers 6 T cell receptor beta chains from one sample sequenced in a study of blood T cell repertoires in COVID-19. This table comes from immunoSEQ multiplex PCR, and its TCRdb copy is limited to in-frame clones, with some not included. Of approximately 170,000 clones listed, approximately 80% were seen once; the top ten hold around 6.1%. The sequencing input was PBMCs or T cells enriched from blood (not recorded which). The receptors shown here come from a man aged 35-49 years who had recovered from COVID-19.

The rearrangement uses TRBV20-1 and TRBJ1-4; a weak D match, TRBD1 (5 bases). V lost 6 bases to trimming and J lost 8 bases, with 10 bases between them. The germline V gene has CDR1 DFQATT and CDR2 SNEGSKA (reference sequence). This CDR3 is built from 11 residues. The CDR3 DNA reads as TGCAGTGCCCCATGGGGCGAAAAACTGTTTTTT. It specifies CSAPWGEKLFF.

The chain employs TRBV3-1 (or the pseudogene TRBV3-2) and TRBJ1-1; TRBD1 might be the D (6 bases). Germline V gene lookup returns CDR1 LGHDT and CDR2 YNNKEL (reference sequence). V dropped 6 bases and J dropped 3 bases, with 11 bases sitting between them. The CDR3 extends over 13 amino acids. The DNA for the CDR3 is TGTGCCAGCAGTCCCAGGGGACACACTGAAGCTTTCTTT. Protein product: CASSPRGHTEAFF.

The chain has TRBV21-1 and TRBJ2-7; the D call of TRBD1 is as the table states it, not checked on the DNA. TRBV21-1 constitutes a pseudogene. The CDR3 has 13 residues. The CDR3 here is CASSRRHFYEQYV. CDR3 in DNA: TGTGCCAGCAGCCGTCGACACTTCTACGAGCAGTACGTC.

The chain has TRBV2 and TRBJ2-3, with 14 bases matching TRBD2. This CDR3 is 15 amino acids long. With V trimmed by 6 bases and J by 6 bases, 5 bases remained unmatched. From germline, CDR1 is SNHLY and CDR2 FYNNEI. CDR3 DNA sequence: TGTGCCAGCAGCGAGGGACTAGCGGGGGTTGATACGCAGTATTTT. Translating it yields CASSEGLAGVDTQYF.

The gene calls are TRBV24-1 and TRBJ1-2, with unresolved D. The germline V gene has CDR1 KGHDR and CDR2 SFDVKD. With 2 bases removed from V and 4 bases from J, the gap between germline ends came to 7 bases. This CDR3 region has 13 residues. This chain's CDR3 is CATSDWPGYGYTF. For the CDR3, the DNA is TGTGCCACCAGTGATTGGCCAGGCTATGGCTACACCTTC.

This clone was recorded once. The chain links TRBV2 to TRBJ1-1, with D maybe TRBD1 (6 bases). CDR3 length: 13 residues. The V gene lost 8 bases and the J gene lost 1 base, with 11 bases spanning the gap. Germline assignment: CDR1 SNHLY and CDR2 FYNNEI. The CDR3 is CASCDRPNTEAFF. The CDR3 region has the DNA TGTGCCAGCTGCGACAGGCCGAACACTGAAGCTTTCTTT.